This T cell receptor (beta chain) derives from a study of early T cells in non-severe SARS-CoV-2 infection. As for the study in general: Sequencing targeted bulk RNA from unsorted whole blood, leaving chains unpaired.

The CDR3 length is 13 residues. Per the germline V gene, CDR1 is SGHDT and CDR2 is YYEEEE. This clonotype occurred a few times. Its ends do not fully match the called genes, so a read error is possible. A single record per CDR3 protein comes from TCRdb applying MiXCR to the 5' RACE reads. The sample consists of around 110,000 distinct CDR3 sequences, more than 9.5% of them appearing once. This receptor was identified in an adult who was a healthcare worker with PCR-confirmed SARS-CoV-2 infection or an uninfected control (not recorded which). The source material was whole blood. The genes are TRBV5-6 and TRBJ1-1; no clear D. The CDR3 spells CASSFGQARDNIF. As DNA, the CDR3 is TGTGCCAGCAGCTTCGGTCAGGCCCGAGACAATATCTTT. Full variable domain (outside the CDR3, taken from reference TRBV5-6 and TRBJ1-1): DAGVTQSPTHLIKTRGQQVTLRCSPKSGHDTVSWYQQALGQGPQFIFQYYEEEERQRGNFPDRFSGHQFPNYSSELNVNALLLGDSALYLCASSFGQARDNIFGQGTRLTVV.